This TCR beta chain was sequenced for a study of blood T cells in healthy people across ages. The authors drew 8.5 to 10 milliliters of peripheral blood from each donor. The CDR3 spans 15 residues. CDR1 SNHLY and CDR2 FYNNEI come from the germline V gene. PCR was performed a second time for 7 to 11 cycles using a sample-barcoded 5' primer and a J-beta primer mix. TCRdb used MiXCR to reprocess the 5' RACE reads, holding one entry per CDR3 protein. The sample contains 750,000 to 950,000 distinct CDR3 sequences, 25% to 30% of which appear only once. As regards this clonotype: Germline is not matched at one junction end, which may reflect a read error.

These same data were also listed under a study on T cells of mothers and their children. This second report adds: Related and unrelated pairs show similar thymic shaping of TCR recombination output.

The J gene is TRBJ2-7, the V gene TRBV2, with D uncertain. The material sequenced was blood. The receptor was derived from a woman aged 40 to 50 in good health. CDR3 sequence (DNA): TGTGCCAGCAGTGGACCAGGTAGGGTAGGCTACGGGCAGTACTTC. Translated: CASSGPGRVGYGQYF. Full variable domain (outside the CDR3, taken from reference TRBV2 and TRBJ2-7): EPEVTQTPSHQVTQMGQEVILRCVPISNHLYFYWYRQILGQKVEFLVSFYNNEISEKSEIFDDQFSVERPDGSNFTLKIRSTKLEDSAMYFCASSGPGRVGYGQYFGPGTRLTVT.